The 30 T cell receptor beta chains below were found in one sample sequenced in a study of human T cells and chemical hapten exposure. TCRdb re-called the RACE reads with MiXCR, one entry per CDR3 protein. This table holds some 380,000 distinct CDR3 sequences, around 4.8% found once. Stated time point: patch test 1, 2 weeks after DPC sensitization. Documented treatment: therapeutic diphenylcyclopropenone sensitization with weekly scalp DPC. The specimen comprised whole blood, sampled in connection with sensitization to the hapten diphenylcyclopropenone (DPC). All receptors come from a woman between 50 and 59 years old with alopecia areata. Some clones in this sample may be carry-over from other donors' samples.

This clonotype was picked up many times. This sequence joins TRBV29-1 and TRBJ2-7, with 11 bases fitting TRBD1. Germline CDR1 is SQVTM and CDR2 is ANQGSEA. The CDR3 has 14 residues. The V segment lost 5 bases and the J segment 2 bases; nucleotides outside the gene matches: 5. The CDR3 is CSVQWTGGTYEQYF. The CDR3 DNA reads TGCAGCGTTCAATGGACAGGGGGCACCTACGAGCAGTACTTC.

This clonotype was found many times. V gene TRBV27 combines with J gene TRBJ1-3, with 8 bases aligning to TRBD1. Losses at the gene ends were 4 bases for V and 1 base for J; bases not matched to a gene: 6. In germline, CDR1 is MNHEY, CDR2 SMNVEV (reference sequence). The CDR3 extends over 16 amino acids. CDR3 residues: CASSSPDRASGNTIYF. CDR3 DNA: TGTGCCAGCAGTTCCCCGGACAGGGCTTCTGGAAACACCATATATTTT.

This clonotype was seen many times. This sequence joins TRBV20-1 and TRBJ2-1, with TRBD2 matching over 10 bases. The CDR3 runs to 16 residues. Per germline, CDR1 DFQATT and CDR2 SNEGSKA (reference sequence). The J segment lost 8 bases and the V segment lost 4 bases, leaving 14 bases of the junction unmatched. DNA for the CDR3: TGCAGTGCTACCCGCCCCTTACTAGCGGGGAGGGATGAGCAGTTCTTC. Translation gives CSATRPLLAGRDEQFF.

This clonotype has ten or more counts. The gene calls are TRBV6-1 and TRBJ1-1; 9 bases align to TRBD1. The J segment lost 3 bases and the V segment lost 5 bases, leaving 4 bases of the junction unmatched. This CDR3 comprises 14 residues. Germline CDR1 MNHNS, CDR2 SASEGT. The CDR3: CASSRRQGDTEAFF. The CDR3 DNA is TGTGCCAGCAGTCGTCGACAGGGGGACACTGAAGCTTTCTTT.

This clonotype appeared many times. The chain is built from TRBV9 and TRBJ2-7, with TRBD1 identical over 7 bases. Germline V lookup: CDR1 SGDLS, CDR2 YYNGEE. The CDR3 length is 14 residues. V was clipped by 4 bases and J by 3 bases; unmatched bases: 7. Here the CDR3 reads CASSLGTDNYEQYF. Here the CDR3 DNA reads TGTGCCAGCAGCCTAGGGACAGACAACTACGAGCAGTACTTC. The full variable domain, completed using reference TRBV9 and TRBJ2-7, is DSGVTQTPKHLITATGQRVTLRCSPRSGDLSVYWYQQSLDQGLQFLIQYYNGEERAKGNILERFSAQQFPDLHSELNLSSLELGDSALYFCASSLGTDNYEQYFGPGTRLTVT.

This clonotype was seen many times. The chain uses TRBV29-1 and TRBJ1-5, with D possibly being TRBD1 (5 bases). The CDR3 spans 12 residues. Trimming stripped 3 bases from V and 11 bases from J, with 14 bases between. The V gene's germline CDR1 is SQVTM and CDR2 ANQGSEA. The CDR3 here is CSVDVGGEAQHF. In DNA form, the CDR3 reads TGCAGCGTTGATGTGGGGGGGGAAGCCCAGCATTTT.

Worth noting for this clonotype: A single base separates this from a much larger clone, so it may be a read error. This sequence joins TRBV9 and TRBJ2-7; D is tentatively TRBD1 or TRBD2 (5 bases each). V was clipped by 4 bases and J by 6 bases, with 14 bases between them. Germline V lookup: CDR1 SGDLS, CDR2 YYNGEE. CDR3 length: 13 residues. The CDR3 coding sequence is TGTGCCAGCAGCCTGGAACCGGGACCCGAGCAGTACTTC. Translated, it gives CASSLEPGPEQYF. The entire variable domain, with the rest obtained from reference TRBV9 and TRBJ2-7, is as follows: DSGVTQTPKHLITATGQRVTLRCSPRSGDLSVYWYQQSLDQGLQFLIQYYNGEERAKGNILERFSAQQFPDLHSELNLSSLELGDSALYFCASSLEPGPEQYFGPGTRLTVT.

This clonotype has at least ten counts. The genes are TRBV4-1 and TRBJ2-3; D is unclear. Germline CDR1 and CDR2: MGHRA and YSYEKL. CDR3 length equals 13 residues. V lost 3 bases and J 8 bases, leaving 12 bases between the germline ends. CDR3 in amino acids: CASSHPTMGTQYF. The CDR3 DNA reads as TGCGCCAGCAGCCATCCTACGATGGGTACGCAGTATTTT.

This clonotype was recorded at least ten times. This rearrangement joins TRBV5-1 to TRBJ1-2; 10 nucleotides line up with TRBD1. This CDR3 comprises 16 residues. Germline trimming cut 3 bases from V and 3 bases from J; bases unmatched to any gene: 8. Germline assignment: CDR1 SGHRS and CDR2 YFSETQ. The CDR3 DNA follows: TGCGCCAGCAGCTCCGGACAGGGGGGAAAGTACTATGGCTACACCTTC. This codes for CASSSGQGGKYYGYTF.

This clonotype has ten or more counts. The chain joins TRBV27 to TRBJ1-3; D is possibly TRBD1 (5 bases). The germline CDR1 and CDR2 sequences are MNHEY and SMNVEV (reference sequence). Trimming stripped 4 bases from V and 2 bases from J, with 12 bases between. The CDR3 consists of 15 residues. The CDR3 DNA reads TGTGCCAGCAGTTACAACGGGGGGGCTGGAAACACCATATATTTT. Its translation is CASSYNGGAGNTIYF.

This clonotype was counted only a few times. The chain carries TRBV2 and TRBJ2-5; TRBD2 matches at 10 bases. Germline loops: CDR1 SNHLY, CDR2 FYNNEI. Trimming at V came to 5 bases and at J to 5 bases, leaving 8 bases not matched to a gene. The CDR3 sequence is 15 residues long. For the CDR3, the DNA is TGTGCCAGCAGTCCGCTCGGGACTAGCGCTGAGACCCAGTACTTC. It encodes CASSPLGTSAETQYF.

The sample holds a few counts of this clonotype. The J gene is TRBJ2-1, the V gene TRBV20-1; 14 nucleotides agree with TRBD2. This CDR3 has 18 amino acids. CDR1 DFQATT and CDR2 SNEGSKA come from the germline V gene (reference sequence). The J segment lost 5 bases and the V segment lost 2 bases, leaving 11 bases of the junction unmatched. The chain's CDR3 is CSARPGTSGRTWDNEQFF. For the CDR3, the DNA is TGCAGTGCTAGACCCGGGACTAGCGGGAGAACCTGGGACAATGAGCAGTTCTTC.

This clonotype was counted many times. The rearrangement uses TRBV27 and TRBJ2-3; D is undetermined. Trimming shortened V by 5 bases and J by 1 base, and 10 bases separated the two germline ends. Germline V gene sequence: CDR1 MNHEY, CDR2 SMNVEV (reference sequence). The CDR3 contains 14 residues. The CDR3 loop reads CASSLVFGTDTQYF. For the CDR3, the DNA is TGTGCCAGCAGTCTAGTTTTTGGCACAGATACGCAGTATTTT.

This clonotype was counted at least ten times. This chain connects TRBV4-1 to TRBJ2-7; no clear D gene. Per germline, CDR1 MGHRA and CDR2 YSYEKL. Trimming pared 1 base from V and 0 bases from J, leaving 16 bases between. This CDR3 contains 17 residues. The CDR3: CASSQGGVIAPSYEQYF. CDR3 nucleotide sequence: TGCGCCAGCAGCCAAGGGGGTGTTATTGCCCCCTCCTACGAGCAGTACTTC.

The CDR3 nucleotides read TGTGCCAGCAGCTCCGGGGGTCGCGAGCAGTACTTC. Protein sequence: CASSSGGREQYF. V and J are TRBV7-9 and TRBJ2-7; TRBD2 might be the D (6 bases). The V and J ends lost 4 bases and 6 bases respectively, with 10 bases between them. This CDR3 contains 12 residues. Germline CDR1 and CDR2: SEHNR and FQNEAQ (reference sequence).

The V and J genes are TRBV5-6 and TRBJ2-7; the match to TRBD1 covers 7 bases. This CDR3 contains 12 residues. Trimming took 6 bases from V and 4 from J; bases not matched to a gene: 4. Germline CDR1 reads SGHDT; CDR2 reads YYEEEE. CDR3 in amino acids: CASTRQGYEQYF. The DNA of the CDR3 is TGTGCCAGCACCAGACAGGGATACGAGCAGTACTTC.

V usage is TRBV20-1 and J usage is TRBJ2-7; 9 nucleotides match TRBD1. V dropped 1 base and J dropped 2; count of bases not matched to a gene: 3. The germline CDR1 and CDR2 sequences are DFQATT and SNEGSKA (reference sequence). This CDR3 is 14 amino acids long. CDR3: CSARADRGAYEQYF. The CDR3 bases are TGCAGTGCTAGAGCGGACAGGGGAGCCTACGAGCAGTACTTC.

The chain links TRBV10-3 to TRBJ2-3; 12 positions agree with TRBD2. V trimming: 7 bases; J trimming: 2 bases; junction bases outside the gene matches: 10. Germline CDR1 reads ENHRY; CDR2 reads SYGVKD. The CDR3 sequence is 17 residues long. The CDR3 region is CAIMDRTSGASTDTQYF. CDR3 DNA: TGTGCCATCATGGATAGGACTAGCGGGGCGTCCACAGATACGCAGTATTTT.

The V call is TRBV5-1, the J call TRBJ2-7; D assignment may be TRBD1 or TRBD2 (5 bases each). Per germline, CDR1 SGHRS and CDR2 YFSETQ. This CDR3 region has 17 residues. V shed 0 bases and J shed 0 bases, with 16 bases lying between them. Here the CDR3 reads CASSLAHGDASSYEQYF. As DNA, the CDR3 is TGCGCCAGCAGCTTGGCCCACGGGGACGCCAGCTCCTACGAGCAGTACTTC. Full variable domain (remainder filled in from reference TRBV5-1 and TRBJ2-7): KAGVTQTPRYLIKTRGQQVTLSCSPISGHRSVSWYQQTPGQGLQFLFEYFSETQRNKGNFPGRFSGRQFSNSRSEMNVSTLELGDSALYLCASSLAHGDASSYEQYFGPGTRLTVT.

The V gene is TRBV27, the J gene TRBJ2-5, with D perhaps matching TRBD1 (6 bases). The ends were cut back, 4 bases at V and 7 bases at J, with 13 bases in the middle. The CDR3 is made up of 13 amino acids. CDR1 is MNHEY, CDR2 SMNVEV, per germline (reference sequence). The DNA of the CDR3 is TGTGCCAGCAGTTCGGGACACCCGTTGACCCAGTACTTC. Protein sequence: CASSSGHPLTQYF.

This clonotype was seen at least ten times. The chain employs TRBV28 and TRBJ1-5; D remains ambiguous. The CDR3 has 14 residues. Germline CDR1 is MDHEN and CDR2 is SYDVKM. V lost 5 bases to trimming and J lost 0 bases, with 8 bases between them. DNA of the CDR3: TGTGCCAGCAGTCGCCCCGGTAGCAATCAGCCCCAGCATTTT. It codes for CASSRPGSNQPQHF.

This clonotype was counted many times. This sequence joins TRBV7-7 and TRBJ2-3; the match to TRBD2 covers 9 bases. The CDR3 loop spans 15 amino acids. The ends lost 5 bases at V and 0 bases at J; junction bases unmatched: 3. Germline CDR1 is SSHAT and CDR2 is FNYEAQ (reference sequence). This CDR3 is CASSASGASTDTQYF. Written as DNA, the CDR3 is TGTGCCAGCAGCGCTAGCGGGGCAAGCACAGATACGCAGTATTTT.

This sequence joins TRBV28 and TRBJ2-7, with 12 bases matching TRBD2. Per germline, CDR1 MDHEN and CDR2 SYDVKM. This CDR3 has 16 residues. The V and J ends lost 6 bases and 3 bases, in that order; junction bases with no gene match: 9. The CDR3, as DNA: TGTGCCAGCAGGGGCATCCTAGCGGGAGGGCGCTACGAGCAGTACTTC. Translated: CASRGILAGGRYEQYF.

This clonotype was seen at least ten times. This sequence joins TRBV29-1 and TRBJ2-6, with a weak D call TRBD1 (5 bases). Germline CDR1 is SQVTM and CDR2 is ANQGSEA. Trimming removed 5 bases from V and 0 bases from J, with 11 bases in between. The CDR3 contains 15 residues. The chain's CDR3 is CSVLGHSSGANVLTF. The CDR3 coding sequence is TGCAGCGTTTTGGGGCACAGCTCTGGGGCCAACGTCCTGACTTTC. The full variable domain, in which reference TRBV29-1 and TRBJ2-6 provide the parts outside the CDR3, is SAVISQKPSRDICQRGTSLTIQCQVDSQVTMMFWYRQQPGQSLTLIATANQGSEATYESGFVIDKFPISRPNLTFSTLTVSNMSPEDSSIYLCSVLGHSSGANVLTFGAGSRLTVL.

This clonotype was observed many times. This CDR3 reads CASSYDSTRTEAFF. For the CDR3, the DNA is TGTGCCAGCAGTTACGACAGCACAAGGACTGAAGCTTTCTTT. The rearrangement uses TRBV6-5 and TRBJ1-1; D possibly corresponds to TRBD1 (5 bases). The CDR3 is made up of 14 amino acids. Trimming removed 2 bases at V and 5 bases at J, with 12 bases between. CDR1 is MNHEY, CDR2 SVGAGI, per germline.

This clonotype was seen ten or more times. The V and J genes are TRBV3-1 and TRBJ1-2, with D unclear. This CDR3 has 13 residues. Germline-derived CDR1 and CDR2 are LGHDT and YNNKEL (reference sequence). V lost 0 bases and J lost 6, with 8 bases in between. CDR3 amino acids: CASSQDHRNGYTF. In DNA, the CDR3 is TGTGCCAGCAGCCAAGATCACCGGAATGGCTACACCTTC.

There are many counts of this clonotype. The V gene is TRBV5-1, the J gene TRBJ1-4; the D gene is possibly TRBD1 (5 bases). Per the germline V gene, CDR1 is SGHRS and CDR2 is YFSETQ. The CDR3 length is 15 residues. V shed 3 bases and J shed 5 bases, with 14 bases lying between them. The DNA for the CDR3 is TGCGCCAGCAGCTCCCAGGGCCACCAAAATGAAAAACTGTTTTTT. Translating gives CASSSQGHQNEKLFF.

The V call is TRBV7-8, the J call TRBJ2-3, with TRBD1 matching over 8 bases. J was trimmed by 10 bases and V by 5 bases; bases with no gene match: 11. This CDR3 is built from 14 residues. Germline V CDR1 and CDR2: SGHVS, FQNEAQ. CDR3 sequence (DNA): TGTGCCAGCAGCCGGACAGGGTTCTTGCTTTCGCAGTATTTT. It encodes CASSRTGFLLSQYF.

In this sample, this clonotype turned up a few times. This chain connects TRBV3-1 to TRBJ1-6, with a possible D match to TRBD1 (5 bases). Trimming removed 1 base from V and 2 bases from J, with 6 bases in between. This CDR3 is built from 15 residues. From germline, CDR1 is LGHDT and CDR2 YNNKEL (reference sequence). The CDR3 spells CASSQAGAYNSPLHF. CDR3 DNA: TGTGCCAGCAGCCAAGCGGGGGCCTATAATTCACCCCTCCACTTT.

At least ten counts were recorded for this clonotype. The V gene is TRBV3-1, the J gene TRBJ1-1; D gene unclear. In germline, CDR1 is LGHDT, CDR2 YNNKEL (reference sequence). Trimming shortened V by 1 base and J by 1 base, and 10 bases separated the two germline ends. The CDR3 spans 15 residues. The CDR3 protein is CASSQGGMRNTEAFF. DNA for the CDR3: TGTGCCAGCAGCCAAGGAGGAATGAGGAACACTGAAGCTTTCTTT.